This T cell receptor (beta chain) was captured in a study of beta chain features in type 1 diabetes. CDR3 length equals 14 residues. Of the isolated RNA, all was reverse transcribed, and so the sequenced material was expressed TCRB transcripts. TCRdb's table, derived via immunoSEQ multiplex PCR, lists solely in-frame clones and lacks some. The sample carries about 210,000 clones, approximately 11% recorded once. This clone was detected a few times. The material sequenced was central memory CD4+ T cells from blood. The receptor comes from a man younger than 35 in good health. V usage is TRBV21-1 and J usage is TRBJ2-7; the D call in the table, TRBD1, was not verified against the DNA. TRBV21-1 is noted as a pseudogene. Written as DNA, the CDR3 is TGTGCCAGCGCCTCCCGGCACTGGGGCGTCGAGCAGTACTTC. It specifies CASASRHWGVEQYF.